This TCR beta chain was identified in a study of beta chain features in type 1 diabetes. This clone was seen more than once but under ten times. The whole isolated RNA underwent reverse transcription, so sequencing captured expressed TCRB transcripts. The protocol was immunoSEQ multiplex PCR, while the TCRdb copy is restricted to in-frame clones and leaves out a portion. In the table there are about 350,000 clones, around 20% of which are singletons. After removal of 6 bases from V and 4 bases from J, the junction contained 2 bases not matched to a gene. CDR1 and CDR2 (germline): SQVTM, ANQGSEA. This CDR3 is built from 14 residues.

The sample comprised naive CD4+ T cells from blood. The chain joins TRBV29-1 to TRBJ2-5; TRBD2 matches 16 bases. The clonotype comes from a woman aged 18-35 years in good health. CDR3 nucleotide sequence: TGCAGCGTGGGACTAGCGGGGGGGCGAGAGACCCAGTACTTC. Protein sequence: CSVGLAGGRETQYF.